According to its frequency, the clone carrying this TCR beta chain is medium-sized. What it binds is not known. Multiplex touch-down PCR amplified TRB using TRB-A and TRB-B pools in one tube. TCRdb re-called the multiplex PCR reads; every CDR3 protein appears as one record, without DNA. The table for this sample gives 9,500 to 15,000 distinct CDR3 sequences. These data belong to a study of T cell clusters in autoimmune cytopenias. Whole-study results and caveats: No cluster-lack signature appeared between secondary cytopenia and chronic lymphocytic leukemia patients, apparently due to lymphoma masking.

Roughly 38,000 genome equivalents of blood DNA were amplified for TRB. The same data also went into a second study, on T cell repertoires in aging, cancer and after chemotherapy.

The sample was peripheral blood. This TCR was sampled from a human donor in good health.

CDR3: CAWTGVGYEQYF. The chain couples TRBV30 to TRBJ2-7; TCRdb returns TRBD1, unconfirmable since there is no DNA. Germline CDR1 is GTSNPN and CDR2 is SVGIG (reference sequence). This CDR3 region has 12 residues.